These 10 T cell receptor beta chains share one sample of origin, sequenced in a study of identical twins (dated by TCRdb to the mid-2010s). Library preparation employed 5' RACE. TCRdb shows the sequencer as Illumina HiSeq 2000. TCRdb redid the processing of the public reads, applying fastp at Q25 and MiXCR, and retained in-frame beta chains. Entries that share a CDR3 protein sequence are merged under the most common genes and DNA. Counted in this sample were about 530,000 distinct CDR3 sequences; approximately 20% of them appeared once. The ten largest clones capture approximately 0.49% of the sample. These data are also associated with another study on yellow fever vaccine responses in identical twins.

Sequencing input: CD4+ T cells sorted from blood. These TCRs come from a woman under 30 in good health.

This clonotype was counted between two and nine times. CDR3 coding DNA: TGCGCCAGCAGCTTGGATACGGGGTCCTACGAGCAGTACGTC. This encodes CASSLDTGSYEQYV. The genes are TRBV5-1 and TRBJ2-7; D possibly corresponds to TRBD2 (5 bases). CDR3 length equals 14 residues. In germline, CDR1 is SGHRS, CDR2 YFSETQ. V shed 0 bases and J shed 1 base, with 8 bases lying between them.

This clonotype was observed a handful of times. CDR3 sequence (DNA): TGCAGTGCTAGGGGGGATCCCTACGAGCAGTACTTC. Its translation: CSARGDPYEQYF. The V and J genes are TRBV20-1 and TRBJ2-7; either TRBD1 or TRBD2 may supply D (5 bases each). CDR3 length equals 12 residues. Per germline, CDR1 DFQATT and CDR2 SNEGSKA (reference sequence). Trimming shortened V by 3 bases and J by 2 bases, and 8 bases separated the two germline ends.

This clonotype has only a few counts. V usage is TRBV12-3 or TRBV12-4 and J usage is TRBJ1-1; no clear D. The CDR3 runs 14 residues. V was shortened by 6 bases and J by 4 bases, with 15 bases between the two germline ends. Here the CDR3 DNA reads TGTGCCAGCAGGGCATTTGCGGGGATCACTGAAGCTTTCTTT. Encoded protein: CASRAFAGITEAFF.

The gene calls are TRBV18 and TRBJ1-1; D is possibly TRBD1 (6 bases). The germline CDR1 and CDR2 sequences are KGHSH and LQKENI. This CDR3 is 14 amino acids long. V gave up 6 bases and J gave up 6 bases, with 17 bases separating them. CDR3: CASSLGTHPAEAFF. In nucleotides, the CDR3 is TGTGCCAGCTCCCTCGGGACACATCCCGCTGAAGCTTTCTTT.

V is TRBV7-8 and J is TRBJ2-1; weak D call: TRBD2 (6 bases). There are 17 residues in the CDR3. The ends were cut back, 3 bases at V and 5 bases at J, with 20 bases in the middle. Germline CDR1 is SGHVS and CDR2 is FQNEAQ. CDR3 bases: TGTGCCAGCAGCTTTAGGGTCGTACGGGAGACAAACAATGAGCAGTTCTTC. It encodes CASSFRVVRETNNEQFF.

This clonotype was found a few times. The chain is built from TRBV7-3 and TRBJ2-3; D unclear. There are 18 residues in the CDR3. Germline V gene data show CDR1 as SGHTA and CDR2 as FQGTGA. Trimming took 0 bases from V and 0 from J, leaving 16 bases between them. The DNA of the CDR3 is TGTGCCAGCAGCTTAACAGGAGTGGCCACACTGAGCACAGATACGCAGTATTTT. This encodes CASSLTGVATLSTDTQYF.

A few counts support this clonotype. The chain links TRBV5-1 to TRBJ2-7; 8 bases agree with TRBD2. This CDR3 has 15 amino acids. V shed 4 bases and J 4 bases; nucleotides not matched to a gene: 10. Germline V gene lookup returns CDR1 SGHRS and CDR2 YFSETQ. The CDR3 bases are TGCGCCAGCAGCCCAGGTAGCGGGATGGGGTACGAGCAGTACTTC. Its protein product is CASSPGSGMGYEQYF.

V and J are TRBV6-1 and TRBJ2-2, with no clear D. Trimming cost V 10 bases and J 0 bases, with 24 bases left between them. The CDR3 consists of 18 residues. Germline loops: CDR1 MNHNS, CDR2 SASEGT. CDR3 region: CATREGLAKNPNTGELFF. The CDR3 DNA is TGTGCCACCCGCGAAGGGTTGGCCAAGAACCCGAACACCGGGGAGCTGTTTTTT.

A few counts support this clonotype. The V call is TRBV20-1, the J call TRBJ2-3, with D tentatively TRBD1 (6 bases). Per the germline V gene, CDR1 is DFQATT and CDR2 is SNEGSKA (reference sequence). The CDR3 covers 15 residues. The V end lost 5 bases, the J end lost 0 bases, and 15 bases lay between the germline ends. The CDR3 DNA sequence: TGCAGTGCTGCTCCACAGGGCAAAAGCACAGATACGCAGTATTTT. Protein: CSAAPQGKSTDTQYF.

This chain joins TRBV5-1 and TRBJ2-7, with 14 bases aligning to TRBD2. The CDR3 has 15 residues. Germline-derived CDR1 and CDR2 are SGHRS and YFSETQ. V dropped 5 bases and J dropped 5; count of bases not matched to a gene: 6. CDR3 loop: CASRPGTSGGHEQYF. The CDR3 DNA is TGCGCCAGCAGACCGGGGACTAGCGGGGGCCACGAGCAGTACTTC.